Sequencing of this T cell receptor (beta chain) was carried out in a study of blood T cells in healthy people across ages (dated by TCRdb to between 2014 and 2017). Background for the entire study: In model experiments, template switching captured roughly one uniquely barcoded TCR beta cDNA molecule for every two T cells. The study analyzed two additional independent replicas of 1 million unique cDNA reads from the same blood draw for two donors, one aged 18 to 29 and one aged 80 or older. The study measured age-related changes in TCR beta repertoire diversity using deep sequencing normalized with unique cDNA molecular identifiers. Donors of different ages were randomly distributed across sequencing lanes to avoid experimental bias. The donors were divided into four age groups: young (average about 15 years), middle-aged (about 40), aged (approximately 62) and long-lived (about 90).

The donors were roughly 39 Caucasian individuals from Russia, aged about 6 to 100 years, who were systemically healthy. Each donor gave 8 to 10 milliliters of peripheral blood, drawn into EDTA-treated Vacutainer tubes. Ficoll-Paque density-gradient centrifugation was used to isolate PBMCs, with at least 6.5 million per sample. Trizol reagent was used to extract total RNA from PBMCs, with at least 5.5 micrograms per sample. For every donor, an aliquot of PBMCs went through flow cytometry to measure the percentages of naive CD45RAhigh/CD27high T cells. Its CDR3 holds 15 amino acids, cysteine through phenylalanine. Of the read, only the CDR3 DNA is kept; its 45 bases are in frame from base 1. Germline trimming amounts to 6 bases on V and 3 bases on J, with 8 as the count of junction bases outside the gene matches. About this clonotype itself: Its cognate antigen has yet to be identified. No base quality information exists; no much larger clone differs at one position.

Results the study describes overall, beyond this receptor: Estimates of total diversity based on one million sequenced T cells were considered lower bounds and underestimates. Observed TCR beta diversity per million T cells fell roughly linearly with age, and a significant reduction was already apparent by age approximately 40. Donor CMV infection status was unknown, potentially confounding age-related changes in expanded clonotypes. There was a strong correlation between observed TCR beta diversity and the percentage of naive T cells measured by flow cytometry. Since profiling was done on bulk unsorted PBMCs, naive and antigen-experienced compartments could not be conclusively compared. Compared with the aged group, more naive CD4+ T cells, fewer expanded clones and increased TCR diversity were shown by the long-lived group, suggesting age selection.

Libraries were prepared through 5' RACE. The run used an Illumina HiSeq 2500. The second PCR ran for roughly 7 to 11 cycles and used a J-beta primer mix along with a sample-barcoded 5' primer. A template-switch 5' adaptor carrying 12 random nucleotides introduced a unique molecular identifier onto each TCR beta cDNA molecule. Each sample yielded at least 3 million CDR3-containing paired-end reads. First-strand cDNA synthesis was performed from all RNA using the Mint cDNA synthesis kit, with priming by a TRBC-specific oligonucleotide. All cDNA was treated with uracil-DNA glycosylase and then went through a first 18-cycle PCR with the universal primers M1SS and BC2_uni_R. The study's own analysis went as follows. For normalization, 1 million high-quality reads were randomly selected from each sample, with every read carrying a distinct molecular identifier. Reads sharing molecular identifiers were discarded rather than binned into consensus sequences. MiTCR, set to a Q25 quality threshold and the strictest error-elimination algorithm, was used for CDR3 identification, clonotype clustering and error correction. Lower-bound total TCR beta diversity was estimated with a nonparametric unseen species model using Euler transformation. Through fastp at Q25 and MiXCR, TCRdb rebuilt clones from the public reads, retaining in-frame beta chains. Identical CDR3 proteins give one entry, which carries the most common genes and DNA. TCRdb, not the original authors, processed these V and J calls. The sample data list roughly 720,000 distinct CDR3 sequences, and about 55% of these were observed just once. The top ten clones comprise approximately 40% of the sample.

The sample consisted of blood. Recombination connected TRBV12-3 or TRBV12-4 to TRBJ1-5; TRBD1 lines up with 7 middle nucleotides. This TCR derives from a man older than 75 in good health. The base sequence is TGTGCCAGCAGCCCGACAGGGTGGGACAATCAGCCCCAGCATTTT. It specifies CASSPTGWDNQPQHF.